These 12 T cell receptor beta chains were all obtained from the same sample, sequenced in a study of CD8 T cells in ankylosing spondylitis. TCRdb processed the 5' RACE reads anew with MiXCR; each CDR3 protein has one entry. There are some 150,000 distinct CDR3 sequences in the sample; around 10% occur only once, and roughly 4% lies in the top ten. The sample was blood, either unsorted or a sorted T cell fraction (not recorded which). The receptors were sampled from a female donor with ankylosing spondylitis or in good health (not recorded which).

This clonotype was observed a single time. A much bigger clone sits one base away, suggesting this may be a read error. The rearrangement uses TRBV7-2 and TRBJ2-5; D uncertain. The length of the CDR3 is 15 residues. CDR1 and CDR2 (germline): SGHTA, FQGNSA. The V and J ends lost 2 bases and 4 bases respectively, with 14 bases between them. This CDR3 reads CASSLHLSVVETQYF. Written as DNA, the CDR3 is TGTGCCAGCAGCTTACATCTGTCGGTAGTAGAGACCCAGTACTTC.

This clonotype was detected ten times or more. The chain joins TRBV5-1 to TRBJ2-1, with 11 bases that match TRBD1. Trimming removed 3 bases from V and 0 bases from J; junction bases left unmatched: 11. Germline assignment: CDR1 SGHRS and CDR2 YFSETQ. The CDR3 loop spans 19 amino acids. The CDR3 DNA follows: TGCGCCAGCAGCTCAGCCGGGACAGGGGGGTTGAGCTCCTACAATGAGCAGTTCTTC. This gives the protein CASSSAGTGGLSSYNEQFF.

This clonotype was seen ten or more times. The chain links TRBV5-1 to TRBJ2-3; 10 bases line up with TRBD2. The CDR3 runs to 16 residues. The germline V gene has CDR1 SGHRS and CDR2 YFSETQ. With V trimmed by 0 bases and J by 3 bases, 4 bases remained unmatched. CDR3 protein: CASSLGLAGVTDTQYF. CDR3 sequence (DNA): TGCGCCAGCAGCTTGGGGCTAGCGGGAGTAACAGATACGCAGTATTTT.

This clonotype was seen only a few times. This rearrangement joins TRBV20-1 to TRBJ1-2, with unresolved D. The germline gives CDR1 DFQATT, CDR2 SNEGSKA (reference sequence). This CDR3 is 11 amino acids long. V was pared by 1 base and J by 6 bases, with 6 bases between. CDR3 amino acids: CSARGLDGYTF. The CDR3 bases are TGCAGTGCTAGAGGGTTAGATGGCTACACCTTC.

This clonotype was seen at least ten times. The rearrangement uses TRBV3-1 and TRBJ1-4, with D hard to call. V shed 4 bases and J shed 5 bases, with 11 bases lying between them. Germline V gives CDR1 LGHDT, CDR2 YNNKEL (reference sequence). The CDR3 totals 14 residues. The chain's CDR3 is CASSPRTQNEKLFF. Here the CDR3 DNA reads TGTGCCAGCAGCCCCAGGACCCAAAATGAAAAACTGTTTTTT.

The chain couples TRBV7-1 to TRBJ2-7; a weak D match, TRBD2 (7 bases). TRBV7-1 has ORF status, its function being uncertain. The V and J ends lost 6 bases and 2 bases respectively, with 17 bases between them. This CDR3 region has 15 residues. The CDR3 bases are TGTGCCAGCAGGACTCCTGGCGGGGGCCCCTACGAGCAGTACTTC. The encoded protein is CASRTPGGGPYEQYF.

In its sample, this clonotype was seen a few times. The gene calls are TRBV2 and TRBJ2-5; D unresolved. This CDR3 is 12 amino acids long. V lost 0 bases to trimming and J lost 4 bases, with 3 bases between them. The germline gives CDR1 SNHLY, CDR2 FYNNEI. The CDR3 protein is CASSEARETQYF. The CDR3 region has the DNA TGTGCCAGCAGTGAAGCGCGAGAGACCCAGTACTTC. The whole variable domain, filled in from reference TRBV2 and TRBJ2-5, reads EPEVTQTPSHQVTQMGQEVILRCVPISNHLYFYWYRQILGQKVEFLVSFYNNEISEKSEIFDDQFSVERPDGSNFTLKIRSTKLEDSAMYFCASSEARETQYFGPGTRLLVL.

CDR3 residues: CASSLTGGPLYGYTF. The CDR3 DNA reads as TGTGCCAGCAGTTTGACAGGGGGCCCACTCTATGGCTACACCTTC. The rearrangement joins TRBV28 to TRBJ1-2; 10 positions match TRBD1. The germline V gene encodes CDR1 MDHEN and CDR2 SYDVKM. This CDR3 is 15 amino acids long. V trimming: 3 bases; J trimming: 4 bases; junction bases outside the gene matches: 5.

Many counts were recorded for this clonotype. V usage is TRBV27 and J usage is TRBJ1-2, with 10 bases that match TRBD1. The germline gives CDR1 MNHEY, CDR2 SMNVEV (reference sequence). This CDR3 contains 14 residues. With V trimmed by 7 bases and J by 2 bases, 4 bases remained unmatched. CDR3 DNA: TGTGCCAGCAAAAAGACAGGGGGCAACTATGGCTACACCTTC. Protein: CASKKTGGNYGYTF.

This clonotype was seen at least ten times. V is TRBV27 and J is TRBJ2-7; 10 bases are a match to TRBD1. The V and J ends lost 4 bases and 5 bases, in that order; junction bases with no gene match: 2. Germline-derived CDR1 and CDR2 are MNHEY and SMNVEV (reference sequence). There are 13 residues in the CDR3. CDR3 in DNA: TGTGCCAGCAGTTGGGACAGGGGCCACGAGCAGTACTTC. It specifies CASSWDRGHEQYF.

The V call is TRBV29-1, the J call TRBJ1-6; maybe TRBD1 (6 bases). In germline, CDR1 is SQVTM, CDR2 ANQGSEA. This CDR3 is built from 13 residues. The V end lost 6 bases, the J end lost 7 bases, and 13 bases lay between the germline ends. CDR3 residues: CSVGGAGNSPLHF. DNA for the CDR3: TGCAGCGTGGGGGGGGCAGGGAATTCACCCCTCCACTTT.

This clonotype was observed many times. The gene calls are TRBV29-1 and TRBJ2-1; 15 nucleotides line up with TRBD2. The CDR3 is made up of 14 amino acids. J was trimmed by 9 bases and V by 6 bases; bases with no gene match: 6. Per germline, CDR1 SQVTM and CDR2 ANQGSEA. This chain's CDR3 is CSVGGLAGGPEQFF. As DNA, the CDR3 is TGCAGCGTGGGAGGACTAGCGGGAGGGCCTGAGCAGTTCTTC.